These 12 T cell receptor beta chains share one sample of origin, sequenced in a study of beta chain features in type 1 diabetes. Their specific antigens are unknown. Every bit of the isolated RNA underwent reverse transcription, so sequencing read expressed TCRB transcripts. Sequencing used immunoSEQ multiplex PCR; TCRdb keeps in-frame clones, though not all of them. The sample consists of some 170,000 clones, roughly 65% of them appearing once. Study results and caveats: Among all four CD4+ subsets, Type 1 diabetes patients had TCRB CDR3s that were moderately but significantly shorter.

Sequencing used naive CD4+ T cells from blood. These receptor sequences come from a man in his thirties or forties with type 1 diabetes.

This clone has only a few counts. The rearrangement links TRBV30 to TRBJ1-1; D possibly corresponds to TRBD1 (6 bases). The V gene's germline CDR1 is GTSNPN and CDR2 SVGIG (reference sequence). The CDR3 runs 13 residues. Trimming took 2 bases from V and 1 from J, leaving 8 bases between them. Here the CDR3 DNA reads TGTGCCTGGAGTTGGACAGCGAACACTGAAGCTTTCTTT. It yields the protein CAWSWTANTEAFF.

J is TRBJ1-1 and V is TRBV10-3; D is possibly TRBD1 (5 bases). Trimming stripped 6 bases from V and 4 bases from J, with 15 bases between. This CDR3 comprises 14 residues. Per the germline V gene, CDR1 is ENHRY and CDR2 is SYGVKD. CDR3 sequence reads: CAIRENSGSTEAFF. As DNA, the CDR3 is TGTGCCATCAGGGAGAACTCAGGGTCCACTGAAGCTTTCTTT.

Comments on this clone: Other nucleotide sequences in the sample specify the same CDR3. The chain carries TRBV30 and TRBJ1-1, with unresolved D. Germline lookup yields CDR1 GTSNPN and CDR2 SVGIG (reference sequence). This CDR3 contains 13 residues. The germline V and J ends were trimmed by 2 bases and 3 bases, with 10 bases remaining between them. CDR3 DNA: TGTGCCTGGAGTTTGCAGGAGGACACTGAAGCTTTCTTT. The encoded protein is CAWSLQEDTEAFF.

This sequence joins TRBV15 and TRBJ1-5, with D uncertain. V was cut by 2 bases and J by 3 bases, with 5 bases left in between. CDR3 length equals 13 residues. The germline V gene has CDR1 LNHNV and CDR2 YYDKDF (reference sequence). The CDR3 nucleotides read TGTGCCACCAGCAGAAACGTCAATCAGCCCCAGCATTTT. Protein product: CATSRNVNQPQHF.

This chain joins TRBV7-2 and TRBJ2-7; D remains ambiguous. The CDR3 is 13 residues long. The V gene lost 5 bases and the J gene lost 6 bases, with 14 bases spanning the gap. Germline assignment: CDR1 SGHTA and CDR2 FQGNSA. CDR3 amino acids: CASSPESRFEQYF. DNA of the CDR3: TGTGCCAGCAGCCCAGAATCCCGATTCGAGCAGTACTTC.

This clone turned up a few times. In DNA form, the CDR3 reads TGTGCCAGCAGCCCCGGACAGGGCTGGCAGCCCCAGCATTTT. Its translation: CASSPGQGWQPQHF. This chain links TRBV7-2 with TRBJ1-5; 8 nucleotides align to TRBD1. Per germline, CDR1 SGHTA and CDR2 FQGNSA. V trimming: 5 bases; J trimming: 7 bases; junction bases outside the gene matches: 7. The CDR3 loop spans 14 amino acids.

The rearrangement links TRBV7-2 to TRBJ2-7; 7 nucleotides agree with TRBD1. Germline assignment: CDR1 SGHTA and CDR2 FQGNSA. Losses at the gene ends were 0 bases for V and 3 bases for J; bases not matched to a gene: 5. The CDR3 consists of 15 residues. CDR3 coding DNA: TGTGCCAGCAGCTTAGCACCCGACAGGGTCTACGAGCAGTACTTC. It is translated as CASSLAPDRVYEQYF.

This clone was recorded only once. The chain has TRBV10-3 and TRBJ2-7; tentative D call: TRBD1 (5 bases). The CDR3 loop spans 13 amino acids. The germline CDR1 and CDR2 sequences are ENHRY and SYGVKD. V lost 4 bases, J lost 0 bases, and 7 bases lay in between. The CDR3 region is CAISVDSSYEQYF. In nucleotides, the CDR3 is TGTGCCATCAGTGTTGACAGCTCCTACGAGCAGTACTTC.

The chain uses TRBV29-1 and TRBJ2-5; no reliable D call. The length of the CDR3 is 14 residues. V lost 2 bases, J lost 2 bases, and 12 bases lay in between. In germline, CDR1 is SQVTM, CDR2 ANQGSEA. The DNA of the CDR3 is TGCAGCGTTGAAAAGGGCAACGCTCAAGAGACCCAGTACTTC. Its translation: CSVEKGNAQETQYF.

V and J are TRBV9 and TRBJ2-5, with 9 bases lining up with TRBD1. This CDR3 region has 18 residues. V was pared by 4 bases and J by 2 bases, with 15 bases of the junction left unmatched. The germline CDR1 and CDR2 sequences are SGDLS and YYNGEE. CDR3 in DNA: TGTGCCAGCAGCTACAACCCGACCGGACAGGGGCTGCAAGAGACCCAGTACTTC. Residues: CASSYNPTGQGLQETQYF.

The chain links TRBV6-6 to TRBJ2-3, with D possibly TRBD2 on 5 matching bases. The V gene lost 5 bases and the J gene lost 6 bases, with 9 bases spanning the gap. The CDR3 spans 12 residues. Germline V lookup: CDR1 MNHNY, CDR2 SVGAGI (reference sequence). CDR3: CASSPRRDTQYF. DNA of the CDR3: TGTGCCAGCAGTCCCCGGAGGGATACGCAGTATTTT.

V is TRBV7-9 and J is TRBJ1-4; D is unclear. CDR1 SEHNR and CDR2 FQNEAQ come from the germline V gene (reference sequence). Trimming took 3 bases from V and 5 from J, leaving 10 bases between them. This CDR3 spans 14 amino acids. The CDR3 nucleotides are TGTGCCAGCAGCTTTAGCGCCCAAAATGAAAAACTGTTTTTT. Encoded protein: CASSFSAQNEKLFF.